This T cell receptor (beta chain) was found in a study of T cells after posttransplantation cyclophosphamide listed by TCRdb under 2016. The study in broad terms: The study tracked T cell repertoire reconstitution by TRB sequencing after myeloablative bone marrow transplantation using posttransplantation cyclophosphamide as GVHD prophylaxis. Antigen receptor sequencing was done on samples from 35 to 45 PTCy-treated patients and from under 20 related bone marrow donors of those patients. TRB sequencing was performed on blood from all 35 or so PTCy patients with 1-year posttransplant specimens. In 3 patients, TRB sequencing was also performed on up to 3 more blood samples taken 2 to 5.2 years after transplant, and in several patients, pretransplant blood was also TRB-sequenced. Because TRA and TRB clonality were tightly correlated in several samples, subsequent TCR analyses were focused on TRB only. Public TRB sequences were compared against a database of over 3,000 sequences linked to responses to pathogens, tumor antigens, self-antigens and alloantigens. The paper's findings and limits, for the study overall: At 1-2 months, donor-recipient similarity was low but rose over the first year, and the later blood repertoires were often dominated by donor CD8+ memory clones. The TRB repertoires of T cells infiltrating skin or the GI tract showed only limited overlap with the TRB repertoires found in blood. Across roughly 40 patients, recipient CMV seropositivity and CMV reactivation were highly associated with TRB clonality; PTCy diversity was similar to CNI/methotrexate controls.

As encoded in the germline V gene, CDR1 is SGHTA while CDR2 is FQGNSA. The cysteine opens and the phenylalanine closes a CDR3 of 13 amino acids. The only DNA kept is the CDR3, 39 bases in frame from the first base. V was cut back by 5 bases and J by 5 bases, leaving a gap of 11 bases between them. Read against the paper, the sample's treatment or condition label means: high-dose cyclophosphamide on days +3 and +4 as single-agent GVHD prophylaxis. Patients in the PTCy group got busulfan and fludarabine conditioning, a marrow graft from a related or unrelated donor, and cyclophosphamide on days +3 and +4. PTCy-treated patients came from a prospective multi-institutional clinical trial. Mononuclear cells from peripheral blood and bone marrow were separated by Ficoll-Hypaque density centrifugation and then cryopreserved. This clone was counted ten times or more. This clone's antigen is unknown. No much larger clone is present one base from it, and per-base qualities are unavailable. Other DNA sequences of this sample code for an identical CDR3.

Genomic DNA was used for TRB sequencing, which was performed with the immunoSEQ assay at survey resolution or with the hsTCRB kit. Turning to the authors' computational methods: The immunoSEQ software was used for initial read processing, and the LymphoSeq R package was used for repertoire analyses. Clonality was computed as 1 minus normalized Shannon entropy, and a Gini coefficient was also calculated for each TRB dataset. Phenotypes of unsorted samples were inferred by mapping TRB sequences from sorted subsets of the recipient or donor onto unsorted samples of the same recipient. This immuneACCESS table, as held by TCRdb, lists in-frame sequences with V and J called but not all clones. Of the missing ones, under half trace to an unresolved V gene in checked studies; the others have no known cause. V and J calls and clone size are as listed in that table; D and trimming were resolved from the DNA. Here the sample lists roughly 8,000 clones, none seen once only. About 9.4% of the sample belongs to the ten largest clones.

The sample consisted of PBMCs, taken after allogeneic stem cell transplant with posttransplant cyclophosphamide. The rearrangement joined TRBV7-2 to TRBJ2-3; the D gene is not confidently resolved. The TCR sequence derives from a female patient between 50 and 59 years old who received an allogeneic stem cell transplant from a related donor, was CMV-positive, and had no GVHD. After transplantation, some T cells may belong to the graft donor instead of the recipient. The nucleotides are TGTGCCAGCAGCCCCGGCAGGAGAGATACGCAGTATTTT. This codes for CASSPGRRDTQYF.